This TCR beta chain derives from a study of T cell responses to AZD1222 COVID-19 vaccine. Some clones are missing from TCRdb's copy, which holds only in-frame ones; the method was immunoSEQ multiplex PCR. Of 250,000 to 300,000 clones in the sample, 90% to 95% were seen once. The CDR3 is 14 residues long. CDR1 and CDR2 from the germline V gene are SNHLY and FYNNEI. V was trimmed by 4 bases and J by 3 bases, leaving 13 bases between them. The rearrangement links TRBV2 to TRBJ2-7; a weak D match, TRBD1 (6 bases). The starting material was peripheral blood, obtained 28 days after the second AZD1222 dose. The source of this sequence is an adult who received the AZD1222 COVID-19 vaccine. DNA of the CDR3: TGTGCCAGCAGTGGTCCCGGACAGCTCTACGAGCAGTACTTC. Its translation: CASSGPGQLYEQYF. Full variable domain (missing parts from reference TRBV2 and TRBJ2-7): EPEVTQTPSHQVTQMGQEVILRCVPISNHLYFYWYRQILGQKVEFLVSFYNNEISEKSEIFDDQFSVERPDGSNFTLKIRSTKLEDSAMYFCASSGPGQLYEQYFGPGTRLTVT.